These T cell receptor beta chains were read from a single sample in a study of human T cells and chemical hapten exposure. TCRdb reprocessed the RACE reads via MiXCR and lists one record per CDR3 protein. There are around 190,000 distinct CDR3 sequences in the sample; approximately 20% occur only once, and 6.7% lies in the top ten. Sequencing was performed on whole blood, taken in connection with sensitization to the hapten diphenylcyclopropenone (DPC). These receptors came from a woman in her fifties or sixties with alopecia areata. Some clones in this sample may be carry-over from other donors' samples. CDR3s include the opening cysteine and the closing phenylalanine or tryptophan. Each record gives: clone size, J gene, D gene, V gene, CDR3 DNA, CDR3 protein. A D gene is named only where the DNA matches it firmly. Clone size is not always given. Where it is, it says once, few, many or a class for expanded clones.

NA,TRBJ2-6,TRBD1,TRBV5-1,TGCGCCAGCAGCTCAGGGACAGGACGCTCTGGGGCCAACGTCCTGACTTTC,CASSSGTGRSGANVLTF
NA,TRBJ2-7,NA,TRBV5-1,TGCGCCAGCAGCTTGGTTCTGGCAGGGGAGTCCGAGCAGTACTTC,CASSLVLAGESEQYF
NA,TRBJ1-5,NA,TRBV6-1,TGTGCCAGCAGTGTGTCAGGGAATCAGCCCCAGCATTTT,CASSVSGNQPQHF
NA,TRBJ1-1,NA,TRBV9,TGTGCCAGCAGCGTATTAGGTGCGACTGAAGCTTTCTTT,CASSVLGATEAFF
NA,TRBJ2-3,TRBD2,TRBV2,TGTGCCAGCAGTACTCTGACTAGCGGGAGCGGAGATACGCAGTATTTT,CASSTLTSGSGDTQYF
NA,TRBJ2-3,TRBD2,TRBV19,TGTGCCAGTAGCCCGGGACTAGCGGACACAGATACGCAGTATTTT,CASSPGLADTDTQYF
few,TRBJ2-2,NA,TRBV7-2,TGTGCCAGCAGCCCCAGGGTCCTGTTCGCGAACACCGGGGAGCTGTTTTTT,CASSPRVLFANTGELFF
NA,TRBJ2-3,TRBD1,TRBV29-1,TGCAGCGTTGAATGGGGACAGGGGGGCGATACGCAGTATTTT,CSVEWGQGGDTQYF
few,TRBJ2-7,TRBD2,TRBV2,TGTGCCAGCAGCCCCCGACTAGCGGGACTTGCCTACGAGCAGTACTTC,CASSPRLAGLAYEQYF
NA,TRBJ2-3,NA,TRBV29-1,TGCAGCGTTGGAGCGACTACCCAGACAGATACGCAGTATTTT,CSVGATTQTDTQYF
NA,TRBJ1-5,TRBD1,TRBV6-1,TGTGCCAGCAGTCCTACCGGGACAGACAAACAGCCCCAGCATTTT,CASSPTGTDKQPQHF
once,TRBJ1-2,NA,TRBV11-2,TGTGCCAGCAGCTCTGGACGTTCAGCTAACTATGGCTACACCTTC,CASSSGRSANYGYTF
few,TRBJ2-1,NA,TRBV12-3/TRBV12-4,TGTGGAACTAGCTCCTACAATGAGCAGTTCTTC,CGTSSYNEQFF
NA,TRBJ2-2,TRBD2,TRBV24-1,TGTGCCACCAGTGATTTAGCGGGAGACACCGGGGAGCTGTTTTTT,CATSDLAGDTGELFF
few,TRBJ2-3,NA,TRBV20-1,TGCAGTGCAACCCGACCAGGCGTGACAGATACGCAGTATTTT,CSATRPGVTDTQYF
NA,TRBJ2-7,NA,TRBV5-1,TGCGCCAGCAGCTCCCGACAGGTTCGGGACGAGCAGTACTTC,CASSSRQVRDEQYF
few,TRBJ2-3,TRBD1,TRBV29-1,TGCAGCGTTGAAGGACAGGGACACACAGATACGCAGTATTTT,CSVEGQGHTDTQYF
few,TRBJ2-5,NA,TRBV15,TGTGCCACCAGCACAGGACAGGGAGGGGAGACCCAGTACTTC,CATSTGQGGETQYF
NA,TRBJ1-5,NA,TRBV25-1,TGTGCCAGCAGTTCAGAAAATCAGCCCCAGCATTTT,CASSSENQPQHF
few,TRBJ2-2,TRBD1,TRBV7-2,TGTGCCAGCACCTGGACAGGGTGGAACACCGGGGAGCTGTTTTTT,CASTWTGWNTGELFF
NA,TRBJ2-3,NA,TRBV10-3,TGTGCCATCAGTGCCCAGAGCCGCACAGATACGCAGTATTTT,CAISAQSRTDTQYF
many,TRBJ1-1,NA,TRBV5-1,TGTGCCAGCAGCTTGGGCAGGAACACTGAAGCTTTCTTT,CASSLGRNTEAFF
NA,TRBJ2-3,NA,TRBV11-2,TGTGCCAGCAGCGAAAGGGCCAGAGAGACAGATACGCAGTATTTT,CASSERARETDTQYF
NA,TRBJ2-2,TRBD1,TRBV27,TGTGCCAGCAGTTTACGGGACAGGGGATTCGCGAACACCGGGGAGCTGTTTTTT,CASSLRDRGFANTGELFF
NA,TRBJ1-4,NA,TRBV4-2,TGTGCCAGCAGCCCAGGGGCGAAAATGGGAGAAAAACTGTTTTTT,CASSPGAKMGEKLFF
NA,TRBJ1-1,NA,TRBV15,TGTGCCACCAGCAGAGAGCCTTGGGTGGGGGCGGGTAACACTGAAGCTTTCTTT,CATSREPWVGAGNTEAFF
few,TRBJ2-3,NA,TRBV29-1,TGCAGCGTGACGGTAGACACGCAGTATTTT,CSVTVDTQYF
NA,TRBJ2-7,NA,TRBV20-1,TGCAGTGCTAGAGATGTGAAGCGGAGCTACGAGCAGTACTTC,CSARDVKRSYEQYF
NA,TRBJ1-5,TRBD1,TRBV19,TGTGCCAGTACCTCCGGACAGGGTCAAAGCAATCAGCCCCAGCATTTT,CASTSGQGQSNQPQHF
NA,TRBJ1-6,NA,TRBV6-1,TGTGCCAGCAGTGAAAGAGGTGGGGGCGCGGATTCACCCCTCCACTTT,CASSERGGGADSPLHF
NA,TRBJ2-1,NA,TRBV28,TGTGCCAGCATCGGGACCAATTACAATGAGCAGTTCTTC,CASIGTNYNEQFF
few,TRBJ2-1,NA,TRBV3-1,TGTGCCAGCGTAAAGGGGGACCCCTCCTACAATGAGCAGTTCTTC,CASVKGDPSYNEQFF
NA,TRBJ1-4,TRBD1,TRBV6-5,TGTGCCAGCAGTTTACACAGGGGGGGAAAACTGTTTTTT,CASSLHRGGKLFF
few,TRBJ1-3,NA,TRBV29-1,TGCAGCGTTGCCCCCGCAGGCCGCTCTGGAAACACCATATATTTT,CSVAPAGRSGNTIYF
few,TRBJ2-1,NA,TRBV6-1,TGTGCCAGCAGCAGGACAGTGGGTCGGAATGAGCAGTTCTTC,CASSRTVGRNEQFF
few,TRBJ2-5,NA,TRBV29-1,TGCAGCGTTTTGATGGAGACCCAGTACTTC,CSVLMETQYF
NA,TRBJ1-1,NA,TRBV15,TGTGCCACCAGCAGAGATCTGACGGACGGGGACACTGAAGCTTTCTTT,CATSRDLTDGDTEAFF
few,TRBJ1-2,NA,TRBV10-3,TGTGCCATCAGTGAGTCGAGGCAGAACTATGGCTACACCTTC,CAISESRQNYGYTF
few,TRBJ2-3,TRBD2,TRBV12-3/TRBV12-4,TGTGCCAGCAGTCCCTCCGGGACTAGCGGGAGAGGGACGCAGTATTTT,CASSPSGTSGRGTQYF
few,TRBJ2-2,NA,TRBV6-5,TGTGCCAGCAGTTCCGACAGGAACACCGGGGAGCTGTTTTTT,CASSSDRNTGELFF
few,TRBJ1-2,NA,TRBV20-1,TGCAGTGCTAGAGTCGGTAGGGACTTTCGAAACTATGGCTACACCTTC,CSARVGRDFRNYGYTF
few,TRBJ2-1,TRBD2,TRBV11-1,TGTGCCAGCAGCTTAGCGGCGGGAGGGTCAATCTTC,CASSLAAGGSIF
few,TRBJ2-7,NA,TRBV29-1,TGCAGCGCCGGACCCGGGACGAGGGAGCAGTACTTC,CSAGPGTREQYF